This T cell receptor (beta chain) was retrieved from a study of shared clonotypes between healthy human individuals. Study-wide findings and caveats: Naive subsets generally exceeded memory subsets in estimated richness. It was observed that roughly 5.5% of naive CD4 clonotypes were shared across a few donors.

Comment on this clone: Its antigen is not identified.

Several immunoSEQ plates held equal portions of the genomic DNA taken from each subset. In the study's own analysis: As immunoSEQ supplied junction-only sequences (without quality scores), filtering differed. Some clones are missing from TCRdb's copy, which holds only in-frame ones; the method was immunoSEQ multiplex PCR. The V and J calls and clone size are taken from that table; D and trimming were inferred from the DNA. The sample comprises millions of clones, around 93% of which are singletons, and more than 1.5% rests with the top ten. CD45RO-negative cells were positively selected for CCR7, leaving out terminally differentiated effector memory CD45RA+ cells. Specimen: naive CD8+ T cells from PBMCs. The sequence was collected from a man aged 18 to 29 in good health. Some clones in this sample may be carry-over from other donors' samples.

The CDR3, as DNA: TGTGCCAGCCGCCAACGGGCGTGGGGGGAGTTAGTTATAATGGGTGACGAGCAGTACTTC. This encodes CASRQRAWGELVIMGDEQYF. V is TRBV27 and J is TRBJ2-7; D is perhaps TRBD2 (6 bases). Between the trimmed V and J ends, which lost 8 bases and 5 bases, there was a span of 37 bases. Germline loops: CDR1 MNHEY, CDR2 SMNVEV (reference sequence). The CDR3 covers 20 residues.